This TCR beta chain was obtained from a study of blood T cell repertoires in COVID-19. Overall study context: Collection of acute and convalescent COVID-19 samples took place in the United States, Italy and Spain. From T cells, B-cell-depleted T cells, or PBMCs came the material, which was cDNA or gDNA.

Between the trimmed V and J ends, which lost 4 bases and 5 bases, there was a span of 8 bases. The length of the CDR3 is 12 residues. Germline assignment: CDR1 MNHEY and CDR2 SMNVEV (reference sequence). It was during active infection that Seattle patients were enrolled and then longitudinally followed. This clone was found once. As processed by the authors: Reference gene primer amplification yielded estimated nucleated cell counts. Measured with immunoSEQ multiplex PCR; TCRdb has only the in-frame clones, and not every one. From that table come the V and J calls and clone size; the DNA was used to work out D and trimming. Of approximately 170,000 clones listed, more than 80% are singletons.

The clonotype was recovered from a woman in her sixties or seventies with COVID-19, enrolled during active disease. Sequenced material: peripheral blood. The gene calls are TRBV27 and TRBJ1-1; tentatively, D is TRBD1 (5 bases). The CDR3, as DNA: TGTGCCAGCAGTTGGGGGGGTACTGAAGCTTTCTTT. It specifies CASSWGGTEAFF.